This passage covers 2 T cell receptor beta chains from one sample sequenced in a study of long-term antiretroviral therapy in people with HIV. Sequencing used immunoSEQ v3.0 at survey level. Some clones are missing from TCRdb's copy, which holds only in-frame ones; the method was immunoSEQ multiplex PCR. This table has tens of thousands of clones, 80% to 95% appearing once. The sample here was unsorted PBMCs, taken 4.4 years after starting antiretroviral therapy. These receptors were taken from a woman aged 50 to 65 with HIV.

This chain links TRBV5-1 with TRBJ2-7, with 7 nucleotides matching TRBD2. Per germline, CDR1 SGHRS and CDR2 YFSETQ. J lost 4 bases, V lost 4 bases, and 11 bases had no gene match. This CDR3 has 15 residues. CDR3 nucleotide sequence: TGCGCCAGCAGCGCCCAGGGCGGGGGATCGTACGAGCAGTACTTC. This sequence encodes CASSAQGGGSYEQYF.

The V and J genes are TRBV7-6 and TRBJ2-7, with 12 nucleotides matching TRBD1. CDR1 and CDR2 from the germline V gene are SGHVS and FNYEAQ. The trim removed 6 bases at V and 2 bases at J, leaving 5 bases unmatched. This CDR3 has 15 residues. The CDR3 spells CASRKGTGGTYEQYF. As DNA, the CDR3 is TGTGCCAGCAGGAAAGGGACAGGGGGCACCTACGAGCAGTACTTC.